The 19 T cell receptor beta chains below all came from one sample that was sequenced in a study of cytotoxic CD8 clonotypes in ibrutinib-treated CLL. TCRdb keeps only in-frame clones here, not all; method: immunoSEQ multiplex PCR. Among under 300,000 clones listed, 70% were seen once. The source was PBMCs, collected after 24 months of ibrutinib treatment. Receptors were obtained from a human donor with chronic lymphocytic leukemia.

The chain recombines TRBV19 with TRBJ1-5, with 7 bases fitting TRBD1. The germline V gene encodes CDR1 LNHDA and CDR2 SQIVND (reference sequence). V dropped 7 bases and J dropped 2; count of bases not matched to a gene: 8. The CDR3 has 15 amino acids. CDR3 protein: CASTPQGGGNQPQHF. The CDR3 DNA reads TGTGCCAGTACCCCCCAGGGGGGAGGCAATCAGCCCCAGCATTTT.

This chain links TRBV7-3 with TRBJ1-2; maybe TRBD1 (6 bases). The V and J ends lost 4 bases and 7 bases respectively, with 16 bases between them. This CDR3 has 14 amino acids. The germline V gene encodes CDR1 SGHTA and CDR2 FQGTGA. CDR3 sequence: CASSSAAGEGGYTF. For the CDR3, the DNA is TGTGCCAGCAGCTCCGCCGCAGGGGAAGGTGGCTACACCTTC.

In its sample, this clone was seen a few times. The rearrangement joins TRBV7-8 to TRBJ2-7; unclear D gene. Germline V gene lookup returns CDR1 SGHVS and CDR2 FQNEAQ. The CDR3 has 13 residues. Trimming pared 8 bases from V and 4 bases from J, leaving 15 bases between. In DNA form, the CDR3 reads TGTGCCAGCGGCTCCCGACAAACATACGAGCAGTACTTC. It specifies CASGSRQTYEQYF.

This chain uses TRBV28 with TRBJ2-7; 7 positions match TRBD2. Germline V gives CDR1 MDHEN, CDR2 SYDVKM. After removal of 2 bases from V and 3 bases from J, the junction contained 4 bases not matched to a gene. The length of the CDR3 is 14 residues. Written as DNA, the CDR3 is TGTGCCAGCAGTTTAGGGACTAACCTCTACGAGCAGTACTTC. Its protein product is CASSLGTNLYEQYF.

The chain combines TRBV11-2 with TRBJ2-7, with TRBD2 as a possible D gene (5 bases). V dropped 5 bases and J dropped 0 bases, with 14 bases sitting between them. The CDR3 loop spans 15 amino acids. CDR1 is SGHAT and CDR2 is FQNNGV in the germline V gene. The CDR3 loop is CASSPRSEASYEQYF. The CDR3 nucleotides are TGTGCCAGCAGCCCCCGCTCGGAGGCCTCCTACGAGCAGTACTTC.

The chain recombines TRBV6-5 with TRBJ2-7; tentative D call: TRBD1 (6 bases). This CDR3 spans 15 amino acids. V lost 4 bases, J lost 5 bases, and 18 bases lay in between. CDR1 is MNHEY and CDR2 is SVGAGI in the germline V gene. The CDR3 sequence: CASSSGQWILDEQYF. Written as DNA, the CDR3 is TGTGCCAGCAGTTCGGGACAATGGATCCTTGACGAGCAGTACTTC.

V gene TRBV18 combines with J gene TRBJ1-5, with 10 bases identical to TRBD1. This CDR3 comprises 17 residues. From germline, CDR1 is KGHSH and CDR2 LQKENI. J lost 3 bases, V lost 7 bases, and 12 bases had no gene match. This CDR3 is CASLGTGEIVINQPQHF. CDR3 in DNA: TGTGCCAGCTTAGGGACAGGGGAAATAGTGATCAATCAGCCCCAGCATTTT.

The chain links TRBV7-3 to TRBJ2-7; 10 bases align to TRBD2. Germline values: CDR1 SGHTA, CDR2 FQGTGA. This CDR3 has 13 amino acids. With V trimmed by 9 bases and J by 3 bases, 5 bases remained unmatched. The CDR3 bases are TGTGCCAGTTCGTGGACTAGCGGCTACGAGCAGTACTTC. It is translated as CASSWTSGYEQYF. The full variable domain, its missing parts supplied by reference TRBV7-3 and TRBJ2-7, is GAGVSQTPSNKVTEKGKYVELRCDPISGHTALYWYRQSLGQGPEFLIYFQGTGAADDSGLPNDRFFAVRPEGSVSTLKIQRTERGDSAVYLCASSWTSGYEQYFGPGTRLTVT.

This rearrangement joins TRBV19 to TRBJ2-7; 8 nucleotides match TRBD2. The CDR3 has 15 amino acids. Trimming removed 3 bases from V and 4 bases from J; junction bases left unmatched: 8. Germline V CDR1 and CDR2: LNHDA, SQIVND (reference sequence). The CDR3 region is CASSIRAGVGYEQYF. The CDR3 DNA reads TGTGCCAGTAGTATCCGAGCGGGAGTGGGTTACGAGCAGTACTTC.

The chain uses TRBV5-1 and TRBJ2-2; 16 bases are a match to TRBD2. The length of the CDR3 is 19 residues. J gave up 7 bases and V 3 bases, and 12 bases lay outside the gene matches. Germline CDR1 reads SGHRS; CDR2 reads YFSETQ. CDR3 coding DNA: TGCGCCAGCAGCTCCCCGGGACTAGCGGGAGGGTACACGGTCGGGGAGCTGTTTTTT. It is translated as CASSSPGLAGGYTVGELFF.

The V call is TRBV7-9, the J call TRBJ2-1; D may be TRBD1 or TRBD2 (5 bases each). CDR3 length equals 12 residues. The V end lost 10 bases, the J end lost 4 bases, and 11 bases lay between the germline ends. Per the germline V gene, CDR1 is SEHNR and CDR2 is FQNEAQ (reference sequence). The CDR3 bases are TGTGCCACCGGGACGGCTTACAATGAGCAGTTCTTC. Protein product: CATGTAYNEQFF.

This chain joins TRBV9 and TRBJ2-4; possibly TRBD1 or TRBD2 for D (5 bases each). Germline CDR1 reads SGDLS; CDR2 reads YYNGEE. V gave up 3 bases and J gave up 7 bases, with 17 bases separating them. The CDR3 length is 15 residues. Here the CDR3 DNA reads TGTGCCAGCAGCGCAAGGGACCCCCAGTCGAACATTCAGTACTTC. Protein: CASSARDPQSNIQYF.

The chain employs TRBV27 and TRBJ2-1; D remains unclear. Germline V gene data show CDR1 as MNHEY and CDR2 as SMNVEV (reference sequence). The CDR3 is 13 residues long. V was cut by 3 bases and J by 4 bases, with 7 bases left in between. Here the CDR3 reads CASSFTLYNEQFF. CDR3 DNA sequence: TGTGCCAGCAGTTTTACTTTGTACAATGAGCAGTTCTTC.

This clone was picked up a small number of times. The chain recombines TRBV9 with TRBJ1-2; D might be TRBD1 (5 bases). Per germline, CDR1 SGDLS and CDR2 YYNGEE. V was shortened by 0 bases and J by 4 bases, with 10 bases between the two germline ends. This CDR3 has 14 residues. The CDR3 sequence: CASSVAITGYGYTF. CDR3 bases: TGTGCCAGCAGCGTAGCTATCACAGGCTATGGCTACACCTTC.

This clone was observed a handful of times. The V gene is TRBV2, the J gene TRBJ2-1; D might be TRBD2 (5 bases). The CDR3 is 15 residues long. V dropped 0 bases and J dropped 12 bases, with 18 bases sitting between them. The germline gives CDR1 SNHLY, CDR2 FYNNEI. CDR3 amino acids: CASSEAPPGSGVQFF. CDR3 DNA: TGTGCCAGCAGTGAAGCCCCCCCGGGAAGTGGTGTGCAGTTCTTC.

The chain couples TRBV7-3 to TRBJ2-1; TRBD2 aligns across 10 bases. The germline V gene has CDR1 SGHTA and CDR2 FQGTGA. V trimming: 6 bases; J trimming: 2 bases; junction bases outside the gene matches: 10. CDR3 length: 17 amino acids. This CDR3 reads CASSSLAGPATYNEQFF. The CDR3 coding sequence is TGTGCCAGCAGTTCACTAGCGGGGCCAGCAACCTACAATGAGCAGTTCTTC.

This clone has a handful of counts. J is TRBJ2-1 and V is TRBV14; D perhaps matches TRBD2 (5 bases). Trimming removed 1 base at V and 3 bases at J, with 13 bases between. The CDR3 sequence is 16 residues long. The germline V gene encodes CDR1 SGHDN and CDR2 FVKESK. The CDR3, as DNA: TGTGCCAGCAGCCAAGCGGCAGCGGTACTCTACAATGAGCAGTTCTTC. This gives the protein CASSQAAAVLYNEQFF.

Only a few counts were recorded for this clone. The chain employs TRBV7-2 and TRBJ2-3; a weak D match, TRBD1 (6 bases). Between the trimmed V and J ends, which lost 5 bases and 8 bases, there was a span of 14 bases. Germline values: CDR1 SGHTA, CDR2 FQGNSA. CDR3 size: 13 residues. CDR3 in DNA: TGTGCCAGCAGCCGAGAGGGGGTGGCTACGCAGTATTTT. It specifies CASSREGVATQYF.

The chain has TRBV4-3 and TRBJ2-7, with 8 bases identical to TRBD2. The CDR3 contains 15 residues. Germline-derived CDR1 and CDR2 are LGHNA and YSLEER. J lost 5 bases, V lost 4 bases, and 10 bases had no gene match. The CDR3 loop reads CASSPGGVTRHEQYF. The CDR3, as DNA: TGCGCCAGCAGCCCCGGGGGGGTAACTCGCCACGAGCAGTACTTC.